The 10 T cell receptor beta chains listed next were all sequenced from one sample in a study of shared T cell receptors in the human thymus. The method was immunoSEQ multiplex PCR; TCRdb's version includes in-frame clones alone and lacks a portion of them. The sample has under 850,000 clones, roughly 90% seen once; the top ten hold approximately 0.011%. In addition, the sample was reused for a study of human thymus T cells.

The sequenced sample consisted of thymocytes. The receptors shown here come from a boy in the first two years of life with a congenital heart defect.

The V gene is TRBV13, the J gene TRBJ2-5; no clear D. The assigned J gene may be wrong: the sequence end matches TRBJ2-7 better. Germline CDR1 reads PRHDT; CDR2 reads FYEKMQ (reference sequence). The CDR3 is made up of 14 amino acids. CDR3 coding DNA: TGTGCCAGCAGCTCCAGACAACTCTCCTACGAGCAGTACTTC. Translating gives CASSSRQLSYEQYF.

The V gene is TRBV6-1, the J gene TRBJ2-7; a weak D match, TRBD1 (5 bases). CDR1 and CDR2 (germline): MNHNS, SASEGT. V was clipped by 3 bases and J by 5 bases, with 11 bases between them. The CDR3 length is 13 residues. CDR3 bases: TGTGCCAGCAGTGAGCCAGGGTGGGACGAGCAGTACTTC. It specifies CASSEPGWDEQYF.

The V gene is TRBV6-1, the J gene TRBJ1-2; possible D gene TRBD1, 6 bases. CDR1 and CDR2 from the germline V gene are MNHNS and SASEGT. V lost 3 bases to trimming and J lost 2 bases, with 10 bases between them. The CDR3 extends over 14 amino acids. CDR3 DNA: TGTGCCAGCAGTGACAACAGGGCGAACTATGGCTACACCTTC. Its translation is CASSDNRANYGYTF.

The chain recombines TRBV29-1 with TRBJ2-1; D perhaps matches TRBD2 (6 bases). Deletions cut 0 bases from V and 5 bases from J, with 14 bases between. Germline CDR1 SQVTM, CDR2 ANQGSEA. The CDR3 length is 15 residues. CDR3 nucleotides: TGCAGCGTTGAAGATCGGCGGCTAGCGAACAATGAGCAGTTCTTC. This encodes CSVEDRRLANNEQFF.

The chain recombines TRBV4-3 with TRBJ2-3, with TRBD2 identical over 12 bases. The trim removed 3 bases at V and 3 bases at J, leaving 13 bases unmatched. The CDR3 runs 19 residues. Germline lookup yields CDR1 LGHNA and CDR2 YSLEER. CDR3 DNA sequence: TGCGCCAGCAGCCACTCCGGGGGCCGACTAGCGGGGGCTACAGATACGCAGTATTTT. Its translation: CASSHSGGRLAGATDTQYF.

The gene calls are TRBV28 and TRBJ2-7; TRBD1 agrees at 10 bases. V was clipped by 8 bases and J by 7 bases; unmatched bases: 2. The CDR3 spans 11 residues. Germline V lookup: CDR1 MDHEN, CDR2 SYDVKM. The CDR3 loop reads CASGQGGEQYF. The CDR3 coding sequence is TGTGCCAGCGGACAGGGGGGGGAGCAGTACTTC.

V usage is TRBV5-1 and J usage is TRBJ1-1, with 10 bases identical to TRBD1. V lost 2 bases and J lost 3; bases outside the gene matches: 10. This CDR3 has 17 residues. CDR1 is SGHRS, CDR2 YFSETQ, per germline. DNA of the CDR3: TGCGCCAGCAGCTTAGGGACAGGGGACCCGGGGGACACTGAAGCTTTCTTT. Translated: CASSLGTGDPGDTEAFF.

V is TRBV7-2 and J is TRBJ2-7, with TRBD2 matching 8 bases. V gave up 0 bases and J gave up 2 bases; unmatched junction bases: 0. This CDR3 contains 14 residues. Germline CDR1 SGHTA, CDR2 FQGNSA. This CDR3 is CASSLASGTYEQYF. The CDR3 DNA sequence: TGTGCCAGCAGCTTAGCTAGCGGGACCTACGAGCAGTACTTC.

The V gene is TRBV6-1, the J gene TRBJ2-7; D is possibly TRBD2 (7 bases). Germline lookup yields CDR1 MNHNS and CDR2 SASEGT. Trimming shortened V by 0 bases and J by 2 bases, and 14 bases separated the two germline ends. The CDR3 consists of 16 residues. For the CDR3, the DNA is TGTGCCAGCAGTGAAGCAGTGGGGGGGCACCCCTACGAGCAGTACTTC. Encoded protein: CASSEAVGGHPYEQYF.

The CDR3 reads CASSRLTSTHQETQYF. CDR3 coding DNA: TGTGCCAGCAGTCGTCTGACTAGCACCCACCAAGAGACCCAGTACTTC. The chain links TRBV27 to TRBJ2-5, with TRBD2 identical over 7 bases. CDR1 is MNHEY, CDR2 SMNVEV, per germline (reference sequence). V shed 5 bases and J 0 bases; nucleotides not matched to a gene: 9. CDR3 size: 16 residues.